Below are 14 T cell receptor beta chains sequenced from a single sample in a study of blood T cell repertoires in COVID-19. TCRdb's table, derived via immunoSEQ multiplex PCR, lists solely in-frame clones and lacks some. Counted here are around 160,000 clones, about 88% occurring once; the ten biggest clones make up 18%. The sequenced material came from peripheral blood. These receptors originate from a man in his 60s with active or convalescent COVID-19.

The table lists this clone with a count of one. V and J are TRBV6-6 and TRBJ2-1; 12 positions agree with TRBD2. This CDR3 is built from 17 residues. Germline-derived CDR1 and CDR2 are MNHNY and SVGAGI (reference sequence). The V gene end was trimmed by 6 bases and the J gene end by 0 bases; junction bases not matched to a gene: 6. Written as DNA, the CDR3 is TGTGCCAGCAGACGACTAGCGGGGGCCAGCTCCTACAATGAGCAGTTCTTC. Residues: CASRRLAGASSYNEQFF.

V and J are TRBV28 and TRBJ1-2; TRBD1 is a possible D gene (5 bases). Trimming cost V 3 bases and J 7 bases, with 15 bases left between them. The CDR3 runs 14 residues. The germline V gene encodes CDR1 MDHEN and CDR2 SYDVKM. CDR3 region: CASSFSGLISGYTF. The CDR3 DNA reads TGTGCCAGCAGTTTTTCGGGACTAATCTCTGGCTACACCTTC.

CDR3 in amino acids: CASSPGQVETDTQYF. CDR3 DNA sequence: TGTGCCAGCAGCCCGGGACAGGTCGAAACAGATACGCAGTATTTT. The chain carries TRBV5-4 and TRBJ2-3; 8 bases are shared with TRBD1. The V segment lost 4 bases and the J segment 3 bases; nucleotides outside the gene matches: 7. The CDR3 totals 15 residues. Germline assignment: CDR1 SGHNT and CDR2 YYREEE (reference sequence). The variable domain in full, completed from reference TRBV5-4 and TRBJ2-3, reads ETGVTQSPTHLIKTRGQQVTLRCSSQSGHNTVSWYQQALGQGPQFIFQYYREEENGRGNFPPRFSGLQFPNYSSELNVNALELDDSALYLCASSPGQVETDTQYFGPGTRLTVL.

The chain joins TRBV5-1 to TRBJ1-1; 8 bases agree with TRBD1. The CDR3 covers 15 residues. J gave up 1 base and V 2 bases, and 4 bases lay outside the gene matches. Germline CDR1 and CDR2: SGHRS and YFSETQ. Here the CDR3 reads CASSLEGQGNTEAFF. CDR3 nucleotides: TGCGCCAGCAGCTTAGAAGGACAGGGGAACACTGAAGCTTTCTTT. The complete variable domain, with remaining parts taken from reference TRBV5-1 and TRBJ1-1, reads KAGVTQTPRYLIKTRGQQVTLSCSPISGHRSVSWYQQTPGQGLQFLFEYFSETQRNKGNFPGRFSGRQFSNSRSEMNVSTLELGDSALYLCASSLEGQGNTEAFFGQGTRLTVV.

The rearrangement uses TRBV5-1 and TRBJ2-5, with 8 bases matching TRBD2. The CDR3 sequence is 15 residues long. Looked up from germline, CDR1 is SGHRS and CDR2 is YFSETQ. J was trimmed by 0 bases and V by 6 bases; bases with no gene match: 7. CDR3 sequence: CASTRGGDNQETQYF. In DNA form, the CDR3 reads TGCGCCAGCACCCGGGGGGGGGACAACCAAGAGACCCAGTACTTC. Drawing the rest from reference TRBV5-1 and TRBJ2-5, the complete variable domain is KAGVTQTPRYLIKTRGQQVTLSCSPISGHRSVSWYQQTPGQGLQFLFEYFSETQRNKGNFPGRFSGRQFSNSRSEMNVSTLELGDSALYLCASTRGGDNQETQYFGPGTRLLVL.

The rearrangement joins TRBV10-2 to TRBJ1-5; no firm D call. The ends were cut back, 6 bases at V and 2 bases at J, with 5 bases in the middle. CDR1 is WSHSY and CDR2 is SAAADI in the germline V gene. This CDR3 comprises 12 residues. The CDR3 region has the DNA TGCGCCAGCAGAACAGGCAATCAGCCCCAGCATTTT. Its translation is CASRTGNQPQHF.

The chain combines TRBV5-5 with TRBJ2-3, with 9 bases lining up with TRBD2. This CDR3 has 15 amino acids. CDR1 and CDR2 (germline): SGHKS, YYEKEE (reference sequence). Trimming took 4 bases from V and 1 from J; bases not matched to a gene: 4. The CDR3 nucleotides are TGTGCCAGCAGCGAACCTAGCGGGGGCACAGATACGCAGTATTTT. Encoded protein: CASSEPSGGTDTQYF.

The V gene is TRBV24-1, the J gene TRBJ2-1; D uncertain. The V and J ends lost 4 bases and 6 bases respectively, with 9 bases between them. The CDR3 runs to 13 residues. CDR1 and CDR2 from the germline V gene are KGHDR and SFDVKD. CDR3 in amino acids: CATSELNRNEQFF. The CDR3, as DNA: TGTGCCACCAGTGAATTAAATCGCAATGAGCAGTTCTTC.

In the case of this clone: An end of the junction differs from the germline gene, which may be a read error. The chain carries TRBV10-3 and TRBJ1-2; 7 bases match TRBD1. Germline assignment: CDR1 ENHRY and CDR2 SYGVKD. The CDR3 loop spans 13 amino acids. The CDR3 DNA reads TGTGCCATCAGCGAGTACAGGGGCTATGGCTACACCTTC. Its protein is CAISEYRGYGYTF.

The chain couples TRBV18 to TRBJ1-4; TRBD1 matches 7 bases. Germline CDR1 reads KGHSH; CDR2 reads LQKENI. Unmatched junction bases numbered 11, after V lost 2 bases and J lost 5 bases. The CDR3 is 17 residues long. CDR3 residues: CASSPRGLSRPNEKLFF. Written as DNA, the CDR3 is TGTGCCAGCTCACCAAGGGGGCTCTCCCGGCCCAATGAAAAACTGTTTTTT.

This clone was seen a single time. The V gene is TRBV5-4, the J gene TRBJ2-1; 10 bases fit TRBD2. Germline lookup yields CDR1 SGHNT and CDR2 YYREEE (reference sequence). V shed 0 bases, J shed 6 bases, and the junction held 6 bases outside the gene matches. This CDR3 is 16 amino acids long. The CDR3 DNA is TGTGCCAGCAGCTTGGCGTGGAGCGGGGGGGTCAATGAGCAGTTCTTC. Its protein product is CASSLAWSGGVNEQFF.

The chain joins TRBV12-3 or TRBV12-4 to TRBJ1-2, with D unresolved. V was trimmed by 4 bases and J by 8 bases, leaving 11 bases between them. The CDR3 length is 12 residues. The CDR3 loop is CASSSGFGGYTF. In DNA, the CDR3 is TGTGCCAGCAGTTCGGGTTTTGGAGGCTACACCTTC.

This clone showed up just a few times. This chain joins TRBV14 and TRBJ2-4; tentative D call: TRBD1 (6 bases). Trimming pared 4 bases from V and 7 bases from J, leaving 17 bases between. The CDR3 runs 15 residues. Germline V gene sequence: CDR1 SGHDN, CDR2 FVKESK. CDR3 loop: CASSLQMGTGNIQYF. The CDR3 coding sequence is TGTGCCAGCAGCCTGCAAATGGGAACAGGGAACATTCAGTACTTC.

V usage is TRBV27 and J usage is TRBJ2-1; possibly TRBD1 for D (6 bases). V gave up 6 bases and J gave up 5 bases, with 14 bases separating them. CDR3 length: 14 residues. The germline V gene encodes CDR1 MNHEY and CDR2 SMNVEV (reference sequence). The CDR3: CASSRGQGNNEQFF. The CDR3 coding sequence is TGTGCCAGCAGCCGAGGGCAGGGGAACAATGAGCAGTTCTTC.